This TCR beta chain is drawn from a study of shared clonotypes between healthy human individuals. As for the study in general: Each donor's CD4 naive and CD4 memory cells filled three plates apiece, CD8 naive two, and CD8 memory one.

Donors were healthy HIV-negative adults without recently reported acute infections or vaccinations. Findings and caveats of the study: Among non-shared clonotypes, generation probabilities were lower than among those shared by all four donors. The naive CD4 repertoires of several donors were compared, and roughly 5% of clonotypes were shared.

Some clones are missing from TCRdb's copy, which holds only in-frame ones; the method was immunoSEQ multiplex PCR. The sample yields about 1 million clones, 65% to 80% seen once. This CDR3 spans 15 amino acids. Trimming cost V 4 bases and J 6 bases, with 16 bases left between them. Germline V gives CDR1 SGHDT, CDR2 YYEEEE. Only one count was recorded for this clone. Its specificity is unknown. The chain links TRBV5-6 to TRBJ2-2, with D perhaps TRBD2 (5 bases). This TCR came from a man in his late teens or twenties in good health. What was sequenced was memory CD4+ T cells sorted from blood. Subset here: CD45RA-negative fraction. CDR3 nucleotide sequence: TGTGCCAGCAGCGCAAGCGACTATAGGTCCGGGGAGCTGTTTTTT. Translating it yields CASSASDYRSGELFF. Together with reference TRBV5-6 and TRBJ2-2, the CDR3 gives the full variable domain: DAGVTQSPTHLIKTRGQQVTLRCSPKSGHDTVSWYQQALGQGPQFIFQYYEEEERQRGNFPDRFSGHQFPNYSSELNVNALLLGDSALYLCASSASDYRSGELFFGEGSRLTVL.